The clone carrying this T cell receptor (beta chain) came up a few times. Into CD45RA+ naive and CD45RA-negative memory subsets, the CD4+ cells were split. The sample is drawn from a study of shared clonotypes between healthy human individuals. Study context: CD4 naive cells filled three plates per donor, CD4 memory three, CD8 naive two and CD8 memory one.

Per the germline V gene, CDR1 is MGHRA and CDR2 is YSYEKL. V was trimmed by 1 base and J by 2 bases, leaving 12 bases between them. CDR3 length: 15 amino acids. Sequenced by immunoSEQ multiplex PCR; TCRdb stores in-frame clones only, minus some. The repertoire holds some 360,000 clones, with 73% as singletons. The rearrangement links TRBV4-1 to TRBJ2-7, with a tentative D call TRBD2 (6 bases). Sample: memory CD4+ T cells sorted from blood. Subset denoted: CD45RA-negative fraction. The source of this sequence is a man aged 30-40 years in good health. CDR3 in DNA: TGCGCCAGCAGCCAAGGACTGGACTACGCCTACGAGCAGTACTTC. Protein: CASSQGLDYAYEQYF.